This entry lists 25 T cell receptor beta chains sequenced from one sample in a study of CXCR4 blockade with PD-1 therapy in pancreatic cancer. Libraries were prepared by immunoSEQ multiplex PCR; TCRdb keeps only in-frame clonotypes and omits some of them. Seen here are 5,000 to 7,000 clones, 35% to 45% observed once, and the top ten hold roughly 13%. Input material: tumor tissue. All receptors come from a human donor with pancreatic ductal adenocarcinoma.

The chain has TRBV28 and TRBJ2-7; D ambiguous. Germline CDR1 is MDHEN and CDR2 is SYDVKM. Trimming took 4 bases from V and 3 from J, leaving 16 bases between them. This CDR3 is built from 15 residues. Here the CDR3 DNA reads TGTGCCAGCAGTTACGTGGTAGAGGCCGGCTACGAGCAGTACTTC. It is translated as CASSYVVEAGYEQYF.

This clone was observed a handful of times. This chain joins TRBV6-8 and TRBJ2-1, with 8 bases fitting TRBD2. The CDR3 contains 15 residues. From germline, CDR1 is MNHGY and CDR2 SAAAGT. The V segment lost 7 bases and the J segment 1 base; nucleotides outside the gene matches: 6. The CDR3 spells CASKGSGSSYNEQFF. In DNA form, the CDR3 reads TGTGCCAGCAAGGGAAGCGGGAGTTCCTACAATGAGCAGTTCTTC.

This clone was seen ten or more times. V is TRBV10-3 and J is TRBJ1-2; D unclear. This CDR3 comprises 12 residues. With 2 bases removed from V and 8 bases from J, the gap between germline ends came to 9 bases. Germline V gene data show CDR1 as ENHRY and CDR2 as SYGVKD. CDR3 DNA sequence: TGTGCCATCAGTGAGACGGTGGGAGGCTACACCTTC. It encodes CAISETVGGYTF.

This clone is medium-sized (0.01 to 0.1%) by share. The chain recombines TRBV6-8 with TRBJ2-3; D unclear. Germline lookup yields CDR1 MNHGY and CDR2 SAAAGT. The length of the CDR3 is 15 residues. Trimming stripped 6 bases from V and 4 bases from J, with 17 bases between. The CDR3 sequence: CASRPGRTGADTQYF. The CDR3 DNA reads TGTGCCAGCAGGCCGGGCCGCACTGGGGCAGATACGCAGTATTTT.

This clone rates as hyperexpanded (1% or more). The chain recombines TRBV9 with TRBJ2-3; weak D call: TRBD2 (6 bases). Germline lookup yields CDR1 SGDLS and CDR2 YYNGEE. The CDR3 totals 19 residues. Trimming shortened V by 3 bases and J by 6 bases, and 29 bases separated the two germline ends. The CDR3 nucleotides are TGTGCCAGCAGCGCCGGGATAAAGCAATTCCGGGGGACGGGGGATACGCAGTATTTT. This gives the protein CASSAGIKQFRGTGDTQYF.

This clone has a handful of counts. Here the CDR3 DNA reads TGCACCAGCAGCCAAGTGGGGCGGGAGGGCCGAAGGGAGCAGTTCTTC. Translation: CTSSQVGREGRREQFF. This chain uses TRBV1 with TRBJ2-1; whether TRBD2, the table's D call, matches the DNA was not checked. TRBV1 is reported as a pseudogene. This CDR3 spans 16 amino acids.

This clone was detected only a few times. V is TRBV5-1 and J is TRBJ2-5, with D perhaps matching TRBD1 (5 bases). The CDR3 length is 15 residues. CDR1 SGHRS and CDR2 YFSETQ come from the germline V gene. V lost 4 bases and J lost 2, with 15 bases in between. CDR3 residues: CASSTGRSRQETQYF. The DNA for the CDR3 is TGCGCCAGCAGCACAGGACGGTCGAGGCAAGAGACCCAGTACTTC.

This chain links TRBV5-1 with TRBJ2-7; TRBD1 matches 7 bases. Unmatched junction bases numbered 4, after V lost 0 bases and J lost 4 bases. The CDR3 is 14 residues long. Germline values: CDR1 SGHRS, CDR2 YFSETQ. DNA of the CDR3: TGCGCCAGCAGCTTGGGACAGGGCCCTTACGAGCAGTACTTC. This sequence encodes CASSLGQGPYEQYF.

This clone occurred a few times. The CDR3 nucleotides read TGTGCCAGCAGCTTTCTAGCGGGAGCGGATACGCAGTATTTT. This translates into CASSFLAGADTQYF. The V call is TRBV11-3, the J call TRBJ2-3; 10 positions agree with TRBD2. The germline V gene has CDR1 SGHNT and CDR2 YENEEA. With V trimmed by 3 bases and J by 6 bases, 3 bases remained unmatched. The CDR3 covers 14 residues.

The sample holds a few counts of this clone. The rearrangement links TRBV11-3 to TRBJ1-1; no clear D gene. Trimming pared 2 bases from V and 3 bases from J, leaving 10 bases between. The germline V gene has CDR1 SGHNT and CDR2 YENEEA. The CDR3 length is 14 residues. In nucleotides, the CDR3 is TGTGCCAGCAGCTTAACGGGTCGGGACACTGAAGCTTTCTTT. The encoded protein is CASSLTGRDTEAFF.

By its share, this clone is medium-sized. V and J are TRBV11-3 and TRBJ2-7; possible D gene TRBD2, 5 bases. Trimming left V 5 bases short and J 6 bases short, with 20 bases between. The CDR3 is 15 amino acids. CDR1 and CDR2 (germline): SGHNT, YENEEA. CDR3 in amino acids: CASSPVPGKIGEQYF. The CDR3 nucleotides are TGTGCCAGCAGCCCCGTCCCGGGAAAGATCGGCGAGCAGTACTTC.

V usage is TRBV14 and J usage is TRBJ2-1, with TRBD1 matching 9 bases. Germline loops: CDR1 SGHDN, CDR2 FVKESK. J gave up 16 bases and V 5 bases, and 12 bases lay outside the gene matches. The CDR3 contains 13 residues. DNA of the CDR3: TGTGCCAGCAGCTTAGGACAGGGGATGCCATGCTTCTTC. Its protein product is CASSLGQGMPCFF. Looking up the rest from reference TRBV14 and TRBJ2-1 gives the full variable domain: EAGVTQFPSHSVIEKGQTVTLRCDPISGHDNLYWYRRVMGKEIKFLLHFVKESKQDESGMPNNRFLAERTGGTYSTLKVQPAELEDSGVYFCASSLGQGMPCFFGPGTRLTVL.

This chain joins TRBV11-3 and TRBJ2-3, with 7 bases lining up with TRBD2. The germline CDR1 and CDR2 sequences are SGHNT and YENEEA. CDR3 size: 15 residues. V shed 1 base, J shed 6 bases, and the junction held 7 bases outside the gene matches. The CDR3 nucleotides read TGTGCCAGCAGCTTAGGCGGCGGGAGAGGTGATACGCAGTATTTT. Translating it yields CASSLGGGRGDTQYF.

The chain employs TRBV11-3 and TRBJ1-1; D unclear. The germline CDR1 and CDR2 sequences are SGHNT and YENEEA. The CDR3 covers 15 residues. V lost 0 bases to trimming and J lost 10 bases, with 18 bases between them. In nucleotides, the CDR3 is TGTGCCAGCAGCTTAGACAGCGAGTGGGGTAGAGGAGCTTTCTTT. Protein: CASSLDSEWGRGAFF.

The chain is built from TRBV25-1 and TRBJ1-4; no clear D. CDR3 length: 14 amino acids. Germline V gene data show CDR1 as MGHDK and CDR2 as SYGVNS. The V gene lost 1 base and the J gene lost 4 bases, with 7 bases spanning the gap. CDR3 sequence (DNA): TGTGCCAGCAGTGAATTGAACAGTAATGAAAAACTGTTTTTT. Translating it yields CASSELNSNEKLFF. The full variable domain, in which reference TRBV25-1 and TRBJ1-4 provide the parts outside the CDR3, is EADIYQTPRYLVIGTGKKITLECSQTMGHDKMYWYQQDPGMELHLIHYSYGVNSTEKGDLSSESTVSRIRTEHFPLTLESARPSHTSQYLCASSELNSNEKLFFGSGTQLSVL.

The sample holds many counts of this clone. The chain uses TRBV9 and TRBJ2-1; D might be TRBD2 (6 bases). With 5 bases removed from V and 10 bases from J, the gap between germline ends came to 13 bases. The CDR3 runs 12 residues. The germline V gene encodes CDR1 SGDLS and CDR2 YYNGEE. The CDR3 sequence is CASSEGGKEQFF. The DNA for the CDR3 is TGTGCCAGCAGTGAGGGAGGCAAAGAGCAGTTCTTC.

The J gene is TRBJ2-1, the V gene TRBV27, with 7 bases matching TRBD2. This CDR3 is 15 amino acids long. Germline V lookup: CDR1 MNHEY, CDR2 SMNVEV (reference sequence). V dropped 2 bases and J dropped 4; count of bases not matched to a gene: 5. CDR3 DNA sequence: TGTGCCAGCAGTTTAGGTCTAGCGGCGTACAATGAGCAGTTCTTC. This gives the protein CASSLGLAAYNEQFF.

This clone has only a few counts. V and J are TRBV12-5 and TRBJ2-3; 7 nucleotides line up with TRBD2. Germline values: CDR1 LGHNT, CDR2 FRNRAP. There are 13 residues in the CDR3. CDR3: CASTQRDLGTQYF. CDR3 sequence (DNA): TGTGCCAGCACCCAGCGGGATTTGGGGACGCAGTATTTT.

This clone was detected many times. The chain couples TRBV7-4 to TRBJ2-6; D not certain. The CDR3 has 15 residues. The ends were cut back, 5 bases at V and 0 bases at J, with 8 bases in the middle. Germline lookup yields CDR1 SGHVT and CDR2 SQSDAQ. The DNA for the CDR3 is TGTGCCAGCAGCGAACACAGCTCTGGGGCCAACGTCCTGACTTTC. Its translation is CASSEHSSGANVLTF.

This chain connects TRBV25-1 to TRBJ2-6; D not certain. CDR1 and CDR2 from the germline V gene are MGHDK and SYGVNS. Trimming removed 6 bases at V and 0 bases at J, with 0 bases between. The CDR3 length is 12 residues. The CDR3 DNA follows: TGTGCCAGCAGCTCTGGGGCCAACGTCCTGACTTTC. Protein product: CASSSGANVLTF.

The chain links TRBV28 to TRBJ2-7; 7 nucleotides align to TRBD2. The germline CDR1 and CDR2 sequences are MDHEN and SYDVKM. The CDR3 is 13 residues long. V was pared by 7 bases and J by 5 bases, with 8 bases of the junction left unmatched. CDR3 sequence reads: CASTWGGSNEQYF. The CDR3 bases are TGTGCCAGCACCTGGGGGGGGTCCAACGAGCAGTACTTC.

This clone was seen more than once but under ten times. This chain joins TRBV11-3 and TRBJ2-1; 11 bases line up with TRBD2. Looked up from germline, CDR1 is SGHNT and CDR2 is YENEEA. The CDR3 extends over 14 amino acids. Losses at the gene ends were 1 base for V and 8 bases for J; bases not matched to a gene: 1. In DNA, the CDR3 is TGTGCCAGCAGCTTAGGACTAGCGGGATATGAGCAGTTCTTC. Translated: CASSLGLAGYEQFF.

This chain joins TRBV11-3 and TRBJ2-2; D may be TRBD1 (6 bases). Trimming cost V 5 bases and J 3 bases, with 13 bases left between them. This CDR3 region has 15 residues. CDR1 and CDR2 from the germline V gene are SGHNT and YENEEA. The CDR3 DNA reads as TGTGCCAGCAGCCCGAGGGGGTCGTACACCGGGGAGCTGTTTTTT. Its translation is CASSPRGSYTGELFF.

This chain links TRBV9 with TRBJ2-1, with 9 positions matching TRBD2. Losses at the gene ends were 2 bases for V and 4 bases for J; bases not matched to a gene: 4. This CDR3 contains 15 residues. The germline V gene encodes CDR1 SGDLS and CDR2 YYNGEE. CDR3 region: CASSVLLAGYNEQFF. In DNA form, the CDR3 reads TGTGCCAGCAGCGTCCTTCTAGCGGGATACAATGAGCAGTTCTTC.

J is TRBJ1-5 and V is TRBV18; TRBD1 might be the D (6 bases). The end of the DNA is better explained by TRBJ2-3, so the J call may be wrong. Per the germline V gene, CDR1 is KGHSH and CDR2 is LQKENI. This CDR3 has 13 amino acids. CDR3 in amino acids: CASSPDSNQPQYF. The CDR3 nucleotides are TGTGCCAGCTCACCGGACAGTAATCAGCCCCAGTATTTT.